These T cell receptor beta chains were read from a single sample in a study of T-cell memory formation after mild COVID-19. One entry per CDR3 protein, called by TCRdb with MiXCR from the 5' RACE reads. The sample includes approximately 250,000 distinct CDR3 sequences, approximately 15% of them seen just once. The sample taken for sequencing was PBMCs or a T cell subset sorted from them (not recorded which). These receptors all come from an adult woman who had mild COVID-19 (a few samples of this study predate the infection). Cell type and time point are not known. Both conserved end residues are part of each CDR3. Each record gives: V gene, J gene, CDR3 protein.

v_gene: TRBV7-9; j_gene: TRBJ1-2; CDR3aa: CASSLADGPKRGYTF
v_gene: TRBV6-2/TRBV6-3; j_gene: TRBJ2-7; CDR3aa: CASSFSGGAYEQYF
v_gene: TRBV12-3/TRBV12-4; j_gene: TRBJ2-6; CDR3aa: CASSFRQGRDVLTF
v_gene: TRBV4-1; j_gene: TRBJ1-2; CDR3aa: CASSQGTSGYGYTF
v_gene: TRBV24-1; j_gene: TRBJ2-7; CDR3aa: CATSDRKRQGQYF
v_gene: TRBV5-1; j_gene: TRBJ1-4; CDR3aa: CASSLEAGATNEKLFF
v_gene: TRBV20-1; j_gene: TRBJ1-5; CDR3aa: CSARSGSNQPQHF
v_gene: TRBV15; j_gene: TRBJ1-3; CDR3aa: CATSRDGGQLSGNTIYF
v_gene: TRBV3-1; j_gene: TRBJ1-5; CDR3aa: CASSQWLGGQPQHF
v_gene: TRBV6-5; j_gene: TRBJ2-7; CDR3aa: CASLAAGTGSYEQYF
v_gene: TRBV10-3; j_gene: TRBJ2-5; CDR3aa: CAISEQNLETQYF
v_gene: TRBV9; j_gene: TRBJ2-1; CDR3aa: CASSFLSSSHEQFF
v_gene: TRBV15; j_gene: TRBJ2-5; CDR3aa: CATSRDGLGAGQETQYF
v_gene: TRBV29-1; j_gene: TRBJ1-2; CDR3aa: CIGGGGDGYTF
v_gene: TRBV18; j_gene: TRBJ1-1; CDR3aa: CASAQGGFTEAFF
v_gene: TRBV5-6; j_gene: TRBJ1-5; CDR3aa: CASRSMTRSPQHF
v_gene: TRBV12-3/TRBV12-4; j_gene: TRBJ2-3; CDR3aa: CASSLASQGDEYF
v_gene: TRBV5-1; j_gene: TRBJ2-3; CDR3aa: CASSRAGTDTQYF
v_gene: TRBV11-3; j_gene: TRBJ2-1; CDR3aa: CASSPGTSGSSRYNEQFF
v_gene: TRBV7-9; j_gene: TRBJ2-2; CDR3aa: CASSRGANTGELFF
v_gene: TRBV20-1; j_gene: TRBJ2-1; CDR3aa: CSAPPHLAGAGYNEQFF
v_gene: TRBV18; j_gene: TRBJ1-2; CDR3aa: CASSPGQGHGYTF
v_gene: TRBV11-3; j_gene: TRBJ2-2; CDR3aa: CASMWGPNTGELFF
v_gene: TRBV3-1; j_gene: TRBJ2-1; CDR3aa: CASSQPNPAGLYF
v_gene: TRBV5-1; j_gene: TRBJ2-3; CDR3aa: CASSSTGRDTQYF
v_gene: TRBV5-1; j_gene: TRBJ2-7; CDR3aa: CASSDSRDPYEQYF
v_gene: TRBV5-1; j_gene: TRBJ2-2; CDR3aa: CASSPKRGGNTGELFF
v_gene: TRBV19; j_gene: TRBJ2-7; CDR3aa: CATVDWSSYEQYF
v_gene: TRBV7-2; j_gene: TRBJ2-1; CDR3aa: CASSPQSRPKFF
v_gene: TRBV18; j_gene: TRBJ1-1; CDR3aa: CASSLKSMNTEAFF
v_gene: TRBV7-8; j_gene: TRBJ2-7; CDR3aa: CASSRGLAGDGGEQYF
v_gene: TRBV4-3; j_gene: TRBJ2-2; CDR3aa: CASSQEPGSTGELFF
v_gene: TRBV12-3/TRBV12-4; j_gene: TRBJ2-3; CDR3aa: CASSFGAGTDTQYF
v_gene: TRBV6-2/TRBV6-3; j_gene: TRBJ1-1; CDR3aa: CASKESGGMNTEAFF
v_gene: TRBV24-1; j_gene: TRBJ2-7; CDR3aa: CATAISSSSYYEQYF
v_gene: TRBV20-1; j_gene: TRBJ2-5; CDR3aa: CSASNRGGNKETQYF
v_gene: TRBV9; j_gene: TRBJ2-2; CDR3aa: CASSTHLGREPAGELFF
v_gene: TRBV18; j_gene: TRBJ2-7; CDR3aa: CASSPPAGTYEQYF
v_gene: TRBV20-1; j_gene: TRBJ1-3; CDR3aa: CSARGSVGSSGNTIYF
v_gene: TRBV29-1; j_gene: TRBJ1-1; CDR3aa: CSVDGSGPMNTEAFF
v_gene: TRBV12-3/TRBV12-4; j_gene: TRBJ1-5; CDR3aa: CASSGLSNQPQHF
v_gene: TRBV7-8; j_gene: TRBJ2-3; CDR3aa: CASSSGTTSSTDTQYF
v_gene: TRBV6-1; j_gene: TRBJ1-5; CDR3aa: CASSGDRGNQPQHF
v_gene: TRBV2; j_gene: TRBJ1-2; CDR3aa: CASREASNYTF
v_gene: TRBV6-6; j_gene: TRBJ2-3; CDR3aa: CASRPSGMSTDTQYF
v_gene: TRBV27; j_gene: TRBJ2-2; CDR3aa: CASSLSISHGELFF
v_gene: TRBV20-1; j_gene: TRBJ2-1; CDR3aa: CSRLSGNEQFF
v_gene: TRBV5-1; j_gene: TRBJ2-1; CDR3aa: CASSPGGGAYNEQFF
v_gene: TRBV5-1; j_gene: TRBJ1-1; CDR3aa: CASNLIPDINTEAFF
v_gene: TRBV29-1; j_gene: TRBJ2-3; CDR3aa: CSVLGSSADTQYF
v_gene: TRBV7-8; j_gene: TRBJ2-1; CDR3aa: CASSYNRISYNEQFF
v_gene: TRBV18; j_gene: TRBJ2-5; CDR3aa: CASSPAGRQETQYF
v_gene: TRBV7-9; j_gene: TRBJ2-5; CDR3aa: CASSETQGVGGETQYF
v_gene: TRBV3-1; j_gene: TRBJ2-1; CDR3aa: CASSQSSSYNEQFF
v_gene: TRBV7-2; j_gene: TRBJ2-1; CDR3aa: CASSSREVVEQFF
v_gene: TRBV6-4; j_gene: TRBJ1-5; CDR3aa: CASSDSGSKSNQPQHF
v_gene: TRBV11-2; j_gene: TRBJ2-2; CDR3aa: CASSLVRHLNTGELFF
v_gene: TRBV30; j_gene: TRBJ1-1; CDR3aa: CAWSVGQGITEAFF
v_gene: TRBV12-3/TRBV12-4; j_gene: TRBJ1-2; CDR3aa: CASSSLDNYGYTF
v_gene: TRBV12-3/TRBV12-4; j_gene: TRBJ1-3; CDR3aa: CASFFWGISEGNTIYF